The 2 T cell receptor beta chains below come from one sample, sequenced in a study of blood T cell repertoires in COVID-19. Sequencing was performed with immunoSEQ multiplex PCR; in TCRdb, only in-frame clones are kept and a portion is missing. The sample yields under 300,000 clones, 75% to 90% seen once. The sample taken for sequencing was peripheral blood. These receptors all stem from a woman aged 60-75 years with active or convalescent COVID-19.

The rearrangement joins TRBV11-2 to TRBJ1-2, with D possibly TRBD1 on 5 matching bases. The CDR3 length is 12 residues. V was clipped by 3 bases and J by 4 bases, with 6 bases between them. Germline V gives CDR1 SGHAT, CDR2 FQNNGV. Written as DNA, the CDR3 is TGTGCCAGCAGCTTGGGGCCCTATGGCTACACCTTC. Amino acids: CASSLGPYGYTF.

CDR3 amino acids: CASSPLDSNQPQHF. The CDR3 DNA is TGTGCCAGCTCACCATTAGATAGCAATCAGCCCCAGCATTTT. The rearrangement joins TRBV18 to TRBJ1-5; D is unclear. There are 14 residues in the CDR3. V gave up 2 bases and J gave up 0 bases, with 5 bases separating them. Germline lookup yields CDR1 KGHSH and CDR2 LQKENI. Supplemented by reference TRBV18 and TRBJ1-5, the full variable domain reads NAGVMQNPRHLVRRRGQEARLRCSPMKGHSHVYWYRQLPEEGLKFMVYLQKENIIDESGMPKERFSAEFPKEGPSILRIQQVVRGDSAAYFCASSPLDSNQPQHFGDGTRLSIL.